The following is a T cell receptor (beta chain) sequence with its context. As yet, its antigen is unknown. Germline loops: CDR1 WNHNN, CDR2 SYGVQD (reference sequence). CDR3 length: 14 residues. Trimming removed 3 bases from V and 2 bases from J, with 9 bases in between. The data were produced by immunoSEQ multiplex PCR, yet TCRdb's version contains in-frame clones alone and is incomplete. The sample yields 87,000 or so clones, roughly 89% seen once. The sample comes from a study of T cell responses to AZD1222 COVID-19 vaccine. Study-level results: Donors in the cohort were predominantly white British and more often female, and clonal diversity was possibly underestimated. Repertoire sampling happened only post peak T cell response. Seropositive at baseline were only six or seven AZD1222 recipients.

The gene calls are TRBV10-1 and TRBJ2-3; D gene ambiguous. The clonotype was recovered from an adult in good health. Sample: peripheral blood, taken on day 0 of AZD1222 vaccination. This CDR3 is CASSDDGNTDTQYF. In DNA form, the CDR3 reads TGCGCCAGCAGTGATGATGGGAACACAGATACGCAGTATTTT.